This T cell receptor beta chain was profiled in a study of CD4 T cells in relation to SARS-CoV-2 and coronaviruses. Assay: immunoSEQ multiplex PCR; the TCRdb copy retains only in-frame clones and omits some. The profile covers 25,000 to 35,000 clones, with about 80% appearing a single time and roughly 14% taken by the ten largest. CD4+ T cells from unexposed donors were obtained before the COVID-19 pandemic (2011-2018). The cells were cultured for approximately 10 days before CD4+ T cells were isolated. Trimming cost V 0 bases and J 0 bases, with 9 bases left between them. Germline-derived CDR1 and CDR2 are LGHNA and YSLEER. CDR3 length equals 15 residues. Remarks on this clone: Its target is unknown.

The clonotype originates from a human donor in good health. Sequenced input: CD4+ T cells from PBMCs, cultured in vitro. V gene TRBV4-3 combines with J gene TRBJ2-7, with D perhaps matching TRBD1 (6 bases). This chain's CDR3 is CASSQETGFSYEQYF. The CDR3 DNA reads as TGCGCCAGCAGCCAAGAGACAGGTTTCTCCTACGAGCAGTACTTC.